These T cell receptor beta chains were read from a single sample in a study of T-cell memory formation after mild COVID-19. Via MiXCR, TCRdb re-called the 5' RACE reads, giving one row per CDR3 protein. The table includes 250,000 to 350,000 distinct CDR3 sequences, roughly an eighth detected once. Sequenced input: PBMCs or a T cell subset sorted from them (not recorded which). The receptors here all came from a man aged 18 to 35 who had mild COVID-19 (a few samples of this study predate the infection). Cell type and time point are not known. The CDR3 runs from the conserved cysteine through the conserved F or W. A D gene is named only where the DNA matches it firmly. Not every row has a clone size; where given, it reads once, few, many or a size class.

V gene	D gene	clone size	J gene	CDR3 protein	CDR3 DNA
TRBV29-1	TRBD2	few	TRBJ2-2	CSVGWTSQAGELFF	TGCAGCGTGGGATGGACTAGTCAGGCCGGGGAGCTGTTTTTT
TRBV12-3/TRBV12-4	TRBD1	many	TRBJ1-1	CASSLAVTGGLTYYLEAFF	TGTGCCAGCAGTTTAGCCGTGACAGGGGGGTTAACATACTACCTCGAAGCTTTCTTT
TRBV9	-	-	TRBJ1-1	CASSPGVMNPEAFF	TGTGCCAGCAGCCCAGGGGTCATGAACCCTGAAGCTTTCTTT
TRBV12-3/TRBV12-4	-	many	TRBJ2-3	CASSSWGRGGDTQYF	TGTGCCAGCAGTTCCTGGGGGAGGGGGGGAGATACGCAGTATTTT
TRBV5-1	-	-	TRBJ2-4	CASSLAGPWGAQGIQYF	TGCGCCAGCAGCTTGGCCGGGCCGTGGGGGGCCCAGGGCATTCAGTACTTC
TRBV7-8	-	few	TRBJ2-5	CASKPGRHQETQYF	TGTGCCAGCAAACCAGGGAGGCACCAAGAGACCCAGTACTTC
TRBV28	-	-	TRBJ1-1	CASSIQGLNTEAFF	TGTGCCAGCAGTATACAGGGCCTGAACACTGAAGCTTTCTTT
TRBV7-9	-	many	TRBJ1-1	CASSSGTEAFF	TGTGCCAGCAGCTCGGGGACTGAAGCTTTCTTT
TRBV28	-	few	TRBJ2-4	CASSFNRLAKNIQYF	TGTGCCAGCAGTTTTAACCGTCTAGCCAAAAACATTCAGTACTTC
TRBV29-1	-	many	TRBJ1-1	CSVGTLLNTEAFF	TGCAGCGTTGGGACACTCTTGAACACTGAAGCTTTCTTT
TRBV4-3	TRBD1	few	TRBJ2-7	CASSQEYYRGPESSSYEQYF	TGCGCCAGCAGCCAGGAGTATTACAGGGGCCCAGAATCGAGCTCCTACGAGCAGTACTTC
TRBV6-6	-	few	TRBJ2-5	CASSYGKQETQYF	TGTGCCAGCAGTTACGGAAAACAAGAGACCCAGTACTTC
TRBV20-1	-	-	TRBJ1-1	CSARDLSAEAFF	TGCAGTGCTAGAGATCTGAGTGCTGAAGCTTTCTTT
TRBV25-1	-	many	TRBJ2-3	CASSDRPSTDTQYF	TGTGCCAGCAGTGATCGGCCTAGCACAGATACGCAGTATTTT
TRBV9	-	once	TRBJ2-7	CASSASRAGEQYF	TGTGCCAGCAGCGCCTCAAGGGCGGGTGAGCAGTACTTC
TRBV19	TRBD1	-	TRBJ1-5	CASSLTGVAQHF	TGTGCCAGTAGCCTTACAGGGGTGGCCCAGCATTTT
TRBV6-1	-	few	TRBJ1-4	CASSEGGTEKLFF	TGTGCCAGCAGTGAGGGAGGGACCGAAAAACTGTTTTTT
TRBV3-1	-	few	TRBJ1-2	CASSQNYVGGYTF	TGTGCCAGCAGCCAAAACTATGTCGGCGGCTACACCTTC
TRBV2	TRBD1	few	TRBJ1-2	CASTPLGTGEGYTF	TGTGCCAGCACCCCATTAGGGACAGGGGAAGGCTACACCTTC
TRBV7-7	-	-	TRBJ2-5	CASSPALGVETQYF	TGTGCCAGCAGCCCTGCTCTCGGGGTAGAGACCCAGTACTTC
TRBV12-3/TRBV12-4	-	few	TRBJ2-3	CASTWGASTDTQYF	TGTGCCAGCACCTGGGGGGCGAGCACAGATACGCAGTATTTT
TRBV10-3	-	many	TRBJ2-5	CAISEAHHEGETQYF	TGTGCCATCAGTGAGGCGCACCATGAGGGGGAGACCCAGTACTTC
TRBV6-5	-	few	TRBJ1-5	CASSYLQGTEPQHF	TGTGCCAGCAGTTACTTACAGGGTACCGAGCCCCAGCATTTT
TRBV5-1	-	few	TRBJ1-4	CASSRDIDEKLFF	TGCGCCAGCAGCCGGGACATTGATGAAAAACTGTTTTTT
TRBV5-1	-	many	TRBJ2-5	CASSPGPTWETQYF	TGCGCCAGCAGCCCCGGACCTACATGGGAGACCCAGTACTTC
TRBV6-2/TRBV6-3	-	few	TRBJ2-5	CASREAGRPMETQYF	TGTGCCAGCAGGGAGGCGGGACGGCCGATGGAGACCCAGTACTTC
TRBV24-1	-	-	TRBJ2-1	CATSDLHITGFNEQFF	TGTGCCACCAGTGATCTCCACATAACGGGGTTCAATGAGCAGTTCTTC
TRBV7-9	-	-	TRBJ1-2	CASKQRGEIGYGYTF	TGTGCCAGCAAGCAAAGAGGTGAAATTGGGTATGGCTACACCTTC
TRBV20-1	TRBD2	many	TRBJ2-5	CSAKSFFSGGVETQYF	TGCAGTGCTAAATCCTTTTTTAGCGGGGGGGTAGAGACCCAGTACTTC
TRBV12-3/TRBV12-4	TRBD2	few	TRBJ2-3	CASSWGRVLGDTQYF	TGTGCCAGCAGTTGGGGGAGGGTGTTAGGAGATACGCAGTATTTT
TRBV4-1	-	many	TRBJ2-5	CASSQEADTYQETQYF	TGCGCCAGCAGCCAAGAGGCGGACACTTACCAAGAGACCCAGTACTTC
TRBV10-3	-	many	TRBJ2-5	CAISGQEQETQYF	TGTGCCATCAGTGGACAGGAGCAAGAGACCCAGTACTTC
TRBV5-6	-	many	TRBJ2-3	CASSLGPPQGDTQYF	TGTGCCAGCAGCTTGGGACCGCCCCAGGGAGATACGCAGTATTTT
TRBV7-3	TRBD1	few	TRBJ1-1	CASSLTGTGGLDTEAFF	TGTGCCAGCAGCTTAACCGGGACAGGGGGCTTAGACACTGAAGCTTTCTTT
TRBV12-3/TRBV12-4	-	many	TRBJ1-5	CASSVLGQGNQQPQHF	TGTGCCAGCAGTGTCCTGGGGCAGGGGAATCAACAGCCCCAGCATTTT
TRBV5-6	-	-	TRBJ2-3	CASRLFRGASTDTQYF	TGTGCCAGCAGGTTGTTCCGCGGGGCTAGCACAGATACGCAGTATTTT
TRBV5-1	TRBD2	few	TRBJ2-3	CASSLDALAGVLGTDTQYF	TGCGCCAGCAGCTTGGATGCCCTAGCGGGGGTCCTGGGCACAGATACGCAGTATTTT
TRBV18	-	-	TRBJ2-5	CASSFRLTEETQYF	TGTGCCAGCTCATTTCGACTGACGGAAGAGACCCAGTACTTC
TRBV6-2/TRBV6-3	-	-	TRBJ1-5	CASSGGGGHQPQHF	TGTGCCAGCAGTGGCGGGGGGGGGCATCAGCCCCAGCATTTT
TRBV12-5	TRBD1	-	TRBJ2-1	CASAPGGDRGNEQFF	TGTGCTAGTGCCCCAGGAGGGGACAGGGGTAATGAGCAGTTCTTC